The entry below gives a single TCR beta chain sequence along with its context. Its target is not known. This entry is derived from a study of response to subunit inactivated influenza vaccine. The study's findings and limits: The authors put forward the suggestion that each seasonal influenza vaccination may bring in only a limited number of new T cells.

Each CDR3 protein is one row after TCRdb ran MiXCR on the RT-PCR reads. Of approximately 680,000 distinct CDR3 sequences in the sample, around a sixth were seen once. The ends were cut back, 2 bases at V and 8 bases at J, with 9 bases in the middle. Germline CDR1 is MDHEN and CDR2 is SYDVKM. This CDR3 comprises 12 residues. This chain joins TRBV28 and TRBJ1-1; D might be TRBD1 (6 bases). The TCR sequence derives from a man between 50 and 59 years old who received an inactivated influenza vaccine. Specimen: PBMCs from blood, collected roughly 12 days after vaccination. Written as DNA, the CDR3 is TGTGCCAGCAGTTTACTCAGGGGAGAAGCTTTCTTT. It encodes CASSLLRGEAFF.